The 9 T cell receptor beta chains below come from one sample, sequenced in a study of Ad26.COV2.S vaccination and SARS-CoV-2 variants. As to treatment: roughly 20 received Ad26.COV2.S at low or high dose, single or two shots; several received placebo; per-sample allocation not given. Repertoires come from day 63 after the first vaccine or placebo injection. Clones were sequenced by immunoSEQ multiplex PCR, and TCRdb holds only the in-frame ones, with some missing. This repertoire shows about 350,000 clones, more than 85% found once; its top ten account for 5%. Here the sequenced sample was peripheral blood, taken in a trial of Ad26.COV2.S vaccine versus placebo. Receptors originate from a person between 18 and 60 years old who received the Ad26.COV2.S COVID-19 vaccine or a placebo.

This clone has only one observation. The rearrangement joins TRBV25-1 to TRBJ1-4; 8 bases match TRBD1. The V segment lost 1 base and the J segment 4 bases; nucleotides outside the gene matches: 2. The germline V gene encodes CDR1 MGHDK and CDR2 SYGVNS. CDR3 length: 15 residues. The CDR3 nucleotides read TGTGCCAGCAGTGAATCCAGGGGGCGTAATGAAAAACTGTTTTTT. Amino acids: CASSESRGRNEKLFF. Drawing the rest from reference TRBV25-1 and TRBJ1-4, the complete variable domain is EADIYQTPRYLVIGTGKKITLECSQTMGHDKMYWYQQDPGMELHLIHYSYGVNSTEKGDLSSESTVSRIRTEHFPLTLESARPSHTSQYLCASSESRGRNEKLFFGSGTQLSVL.

The genes are TRBV14 and TRBJ1-3; 8 positions agree with TRBD1. CDR1 SGHDN and CDR2 FVKESK come from the germline V gene. The CDR3 spans 15 residues. After removal of 1 base from V and 3 bases from J, the junction contained 2 bases not matched to a gene. The CDR3 loop reads CASSQAGGFGNTIYF. The CDR3 region has the DNA TGTGCCAGCAGCCAAGCAGGGGGCTTTGGAAACACCATATATTTT.

The chain combines TRBV7-2 with TRBJ1-2; D may be TRBD1 (6 bases). Germline CDR1 and CDR2: SGHTA and FQGNSA. The CDR3 covers 15 residues. V lost 7 bases to trimming and J lost 3 bases, with 18 bases between them. In DNA form, the CDR3 reads TGTGCCAGCACCAAGGGGCAGGGGAGGGACTATGGCTACACCTTC. Its translation: CASTKGQGRDYGYTF.

The rearrangement joins TRBV19 to TRBJ1-3; unclear D gene. The V gene lost 5 bases and the J gene lost 4 bases, with 18 bases spanning the gap. The CDR3 has 16 residues. Per germline, CDR1 LNHDA and CDR2 SQIVND (reference sequence). The CDR3 here is CASSERTDLRGNTIYF. The CDR3 coding sequence is TGTGCCAGTAGTGAGAGGACGGATCTTAGAGGAAACACCATATATTTT.

The gene calls are TRBV28 and TRBJ1-1; 9 bases align to TRBD1. In germline, CDR1 is MDHEN, CDR2 SYDVKM. With 5 bases clipped from V and 6 bases from J, the junction kept 7 bases outside the gene matches. This CDR3 has 14 amino acids. DNA for the CDR3: TGTGCCAGCAGTGTACAGGGGGCGCGACCTGAAGCTTTCTTT. Amino acid sequence: CASSVQGARPEAFF.

This chain joins TRBV20-1 and TRBJ2-1, with a tentative D call TRBD1 (6 bases). The CDR3 has 13 residues. CDR1 and CDR2 (germline): DFQATT, SNEGSKA (reference sequence). V lost 5 bases to trimming and J lost 2 bases, with 10 bases between them. In DNA form, the CDR3 reads TGCAGTGCTTGTGGACAGACCTACAATGAGCAGTTCTTC. Translated: CSACGQTYNEQFF.

This rearrangement joins TRBV24-1 to TRBJ2-3; 7 bases match TRBD2. Germline V gene lookup returns CDR1 KGHDR and CDR2 SFDVKD. CDR3 length: 13 residues. The J segment lost 9 bases and the V segment lost 1 base, leaving 3 bases of the junction unmatched. CDR3 in DNA: TGTGCCACCAGTGATTTAGGACTAGGCACGCAGTATTTT. As protein: CATSDLGLGTQYF.

This sequence joins TRBV7-9 and TRBJ1-5; possibly TRBD1 for D (5 bases). Germline V gene lookup returns CDR1 SEHNR and CDR2 FQNEAQ (reference sequence). Trimming shortened V by 1 base and J by 9 bases, and 13 bases separated the two germline ends. The CDR3 loop spans 14 amino acids. CDR3 DNA: TGTGCCAGCAGCTTAGGTGGGGCCCGGAGGCCCCAGCATTTT. It translates to CASSLGGARRPQHF.

Notes on this clone: This CDR3 is also generated by other DNA sequences in the sample. The rearrangement uses TRBV2 and TRBJ1-1, with D possibly being TRBD1 (6 bases). The CDR3 extends over 13 amino acids. The germline V gene encodes CDR1 SNHLY and CDR2 FYNNEI. V was trimmed by 6 bases and J by 0 bases, leaving 8 bases between them. The DNA for the CDR3 is TGTGCCAGCAGGAGGGACATGAACACTGAAGCTTTCTTT. Encoded protein: CASRRDMNTEAFF.